This TCR beta chain comes out of a study of blood T cell repertoires in COVID-19. About the research overall: Specimens from acute and convalescent COVID-19 originated in the United States, Italy and Spain.

Germline CDR1 and CDR2: SEHNR and FQNEAQ (reference sequence). Trimming pared 1 base from V and 2 bases from J, leaving 9 bases between. The CDR3 is 14 amino acids. Assay used: immunoSEQ multiplex PCR; TCRdb lists only in-frame clones, some missing. The sample shows 240,000 or so clones, roughly 82% of them seen only once. Everyone who took part was about 18 to 90 years old, and they came from 20 to 25 US areas. Allocation to cohorts depended on clinical history reported by the participants. Each recovered donor of Cohort 3 presented with two negative PCRs, clearance, or symptom resolution. The TCR was taken from a woman between 45 and 60 years old who had recovered from COVID-19. The material sequenced was PBMCs or T cells enriched from blood (not recorded which). The chain links TRBV7-9 to TRBJ2-7, with D uncertain. CDR3 bases: TGTGCCAGCAGCTTAGTGGCAACCCCCTACGAGCAGTACTTC. Amino acid sequence: CASSLVATPYEQYF.